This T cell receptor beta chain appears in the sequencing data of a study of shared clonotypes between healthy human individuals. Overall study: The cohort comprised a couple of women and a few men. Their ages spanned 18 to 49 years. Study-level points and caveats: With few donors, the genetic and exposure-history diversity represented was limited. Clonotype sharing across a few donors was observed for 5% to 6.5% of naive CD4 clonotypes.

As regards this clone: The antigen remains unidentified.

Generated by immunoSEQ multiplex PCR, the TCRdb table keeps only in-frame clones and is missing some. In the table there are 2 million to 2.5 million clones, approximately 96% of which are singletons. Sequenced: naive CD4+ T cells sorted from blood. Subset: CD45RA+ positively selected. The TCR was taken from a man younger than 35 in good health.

The CDR3 loop reads CSASFTSEAFF. The CDR3 coding sequence is TGCAGTGCTAGTTTTACTTCTGAAGCTTTCTTT. The chain combines TRBV20-1 with TRBJ1-1; D is undetermined. Trimming pared 3 bases from V and 6 bases from J, leaving 8 bases between. Germline V CDR1 and CDR2: DFQATT, SNEGSKA (reference sequence). This CDR3 contains 11 residues.